This TCR beta chain was observed in a study of regulatory T cells in long-lasting Graves disease (dated by TCRdb to about 2021). Context from the whole study: Persistent Graves' disease was defined as persistently positive TSH receptor autoantibodies together with antithyroid drug treatment for over 5 years. This study used TCR sequencing and RNA sequencing of peripheral blood to compare persistent Graves' disease patients against newly diagnosed Graves' disease patients. The study took place in China and was registered as a clinical trial. A total of 33 samples underwent TCR sequencing, from roughly 13 patients with persistent Graves' disease and 20 or so patients with newly diagnosed Graves' disease. On average, persistent Graves' disease patients in the clinical cohort had been on antithyroid drugs for eight to twelve years.

The time point label on this specimen signifies: persistent/refractory GD, antithyroid drugs over 5 years with positive TRAb. RNA was extracted from PBMCs in TRIzol for both TCR sequencing and RNA sequencing. The diagnosis of Graves' disease followed American Thyroid Association guidelines. Patients were recruited from an endocrinology department in Xi'an, China. Each patient gave approximately 9 milliliters of peripheral blood, collected in an EDTA anticoagulant tube. PBMCs were isolated by Ficoll Paque Plus density gradient separation without further T cell sorting. An Agilent 2100 Bioanalyzer and agarose gel were used to check RNA quality, and a NanoDrop 2000 was used to measure RNA concentration. To prepare the library, multiplex PCR was applied. The listed sequencing device is Illumina HiSeq 4000. TCR beta libraries were built with iRepertoire HTBI primers and Arm-PCR amplification of CDR3 regions. Before sequencing, the PCR products underwent gel purification. Concerning the study's data processing: Across samples, approximately 68 TRBV and around 15 TRBJ segments were identified and used for gene usage analysis of CDR3 amino acid clonotypes. Filtered high-quality paired reads were merged into contigs using COPE and FqMerger. BLAST was used to align contigs to IMGT TRBV, TRBD and TRBJ reference genes, with CDR3 defined following IMGT. Any clonotype with a frequency above 0.1% was counted as a highly expanded clone. Shannon entropy served as the measure of repertoire diversity, while the Gini coefficient captured V-J evenness. Public clonotypes were defined as clonotypes shared by more than one individual. TCRdb reworked the public reads: Q25 trimming with fastp, MiXCR clone assembly, productive beta chains retained. One record per CDR3 amino acid sequence lists the most common genes and DNA. Here the V and J calls rest on TCRdb's processing, not on the authors' analysis. This sample is represented by approximately 380,000 distinct CDR3 sequences; 20% to 25% of them were singletons. The ten largest clones take up less than 25% of the sample.

Broader findings and caveats from the paper: More public clonotypes were shared among persistent patients (roughly 2,700) than among newly diagnosed patients (roughly 1,000). Compared with newly diagnosed patients, persistent Graves' disease patients had lower TCR Shannon entropy and fewer highly expanded clones, which suggests clonal expansion. Peripheral blood alone was examined, since thyroid tissue, which constituted the primary lesion, could not be accessed. As a limitation, the authors acknowledged that the small sample size may reduce accuracy. Persistent disease showed preferential use of TRBV28, TRBJ1-2 and TRBJ2-5, whereas newly diagnosed disease favored TRBV20-1 and TRBJ2-1. Sequencing and analysis were limited to the TCR beta chain.

As for this clonotype: Its antigen target is currently unknown. The input lacks base qualities; no much larger clone sits a single base away.

Inclusive of the bounding cysteine and phenylalanine, the CDR3 is 14 residues long. Kept here is only the CDR3 DNA, which spans 42 bases and is read in frame from base 1. Trimming costs V 5 bases and J 3 bases, and their ends lie 13 bases apart. Per the germline V gene, ENHRY is the CDR1 and SYGVKD is the CDR2. The rearrangement combines TRBV10-3 with TRBJ1-1, with the D gene uncertain. This receptor was taken from a female donor with Graves disease. Material: peripheral blood mononuclear cells (PBMCs), obtained when the disease was refractory, from a patient treated with antithyroid drugs. The nucleotides are TGTGCCATCAGTATCAGACATCTGGACACTGAAGCTTTCTTT. It specifies CAISIRHLDTEAFF.